The present T cell receptor beta chain was sequenced within a study of PD-L1 blockade in urothelial cancer. Whole-study context: Male sex and bladder-origin urothelial cancer were recorded for about 90% of the roughly 29 patients. Blood analysis was done at 3 weeks (second dose) and 6 weeks after treatment began. Study-wide findings and caveats: Greater 3-week expansion of tumor-associated blood clones was recorded for durable-benefit patients. Lower pretreatment blood TCR clonality, under the median, predicted better survival, researchers reported.

Time point: pretreatment peripheral blood. Notes on this clone: Its antigen is unidentified.

The germline CDR1 and CDR2 sequences are ENHRY and SYGVKD. Trimming took 0 bases from V and 6 from J, leaving 15 bases between them. The CDR3 is 15 amino acids. The assay was immunoSEQ multiplex PCR, and TCRdb's table has in-frame clones only and misses some. This table has 100,000 to 150,000 clones, less than 85% appearing once. This TCR was recovered from a man in his fifties or sixties with urothelial cancer. This chain joins TRBV10-3 and TRBJ2-7; tentatively, D is TRBD1 (5 bases). Sequences were derived from PBMCs, sampled around atezolizumab (anti-PD-L1) treatment. The CDR3 loop reads CAISESGHPGAEQYF. The DNA of the CDR3 is TGTGCCATCAGTGAGTCTGGACATCCTGGGGCCGAGCAGTACTTC.